This T cell receptor beta chain originates from a study of response to subunit inactivated influenza vaccine. Study-wide findings and caveats: The study's authors posited that every seasonal influenza vaccination enlists few new T cells.

This clonotype was counted a few times. What it binds is unknown. This CDR3 is built from 15 residues. CDR1 and CDR2 from the germline V gene are SGHDT and YYEEEE. The germline V and J ends were trimmed by 1 base and 6 bases, with 11 bases remaining between them. TCRdb itself ran the RT-PCR reads through MiXCR, one entry per CDR3 protein. The table records hundreds of thousands of distinct CDR3 sequences, around 15% of them present only once. Sequencing used PBMCs from blood, obtained 14 to 15 days before vaccination. The V gene is TRBV5-6, the J gene TRBJ1-6; TRBD1 is a possible D gene (5 bases). This sequence was found in a man between 50 and 59 years old who received an inactivated influenza vaccine. CDR3: CASSLRGGVNSPLHF. DNA of the CDR3: TGTGCCAGCAGCTTGAGGGGCGGGGTTAATTCACCCCTCCACTTT.